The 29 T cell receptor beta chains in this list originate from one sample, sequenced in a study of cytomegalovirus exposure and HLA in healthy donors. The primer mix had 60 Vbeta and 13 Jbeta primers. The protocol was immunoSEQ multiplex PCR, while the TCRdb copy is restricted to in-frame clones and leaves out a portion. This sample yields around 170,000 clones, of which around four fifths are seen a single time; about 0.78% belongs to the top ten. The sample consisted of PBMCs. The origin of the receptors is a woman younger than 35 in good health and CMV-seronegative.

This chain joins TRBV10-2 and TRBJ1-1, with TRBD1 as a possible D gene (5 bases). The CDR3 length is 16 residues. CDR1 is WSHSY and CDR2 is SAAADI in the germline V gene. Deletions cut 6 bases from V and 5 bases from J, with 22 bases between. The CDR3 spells CASREQGAGGGTEAFF. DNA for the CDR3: TGCGCCAGCAGAGAACAAGGGGCCGGGGGAGGAACTGAAGCTTTCTTT.

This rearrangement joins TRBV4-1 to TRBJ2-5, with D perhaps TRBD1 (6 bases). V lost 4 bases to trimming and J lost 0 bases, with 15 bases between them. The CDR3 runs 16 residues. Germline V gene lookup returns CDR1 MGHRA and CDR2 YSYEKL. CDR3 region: CASSRLGQIDQETQYF. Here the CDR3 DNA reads TGCGCCAGCAGCCGATTAGGACAGATCGACCAAGAGACCCAGTACTTC.

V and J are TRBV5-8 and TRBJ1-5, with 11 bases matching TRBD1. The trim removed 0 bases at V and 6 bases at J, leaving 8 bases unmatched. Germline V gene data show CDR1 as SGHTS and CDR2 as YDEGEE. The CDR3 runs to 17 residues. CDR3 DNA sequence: TGTGCCAGCAGCTTGGGAAGGTGGACAGGGGGCCTTCAGCCCCAGCATTTT. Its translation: CASSLGRWTGGLQPQHF. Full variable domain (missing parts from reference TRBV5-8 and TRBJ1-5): EAGVTQSPTHLIKTRGQQATLRCSPISGHTSVYWYQQALGLGLQFLLWYDEGEERNRGNFPPRFSGRQFPNYSSELNVNALELEDSALYLCASSLGRWTGGLQPQHFGDGTRLSIL.

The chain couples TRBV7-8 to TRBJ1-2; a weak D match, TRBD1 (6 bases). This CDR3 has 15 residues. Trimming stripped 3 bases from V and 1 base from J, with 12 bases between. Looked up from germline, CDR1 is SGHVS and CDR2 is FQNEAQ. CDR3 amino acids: CASSFRDKSNYGYTF. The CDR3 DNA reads TGTGCCAGCAGCTTCCGGGACAAGAGTAACTATGGCTACACCTTC.

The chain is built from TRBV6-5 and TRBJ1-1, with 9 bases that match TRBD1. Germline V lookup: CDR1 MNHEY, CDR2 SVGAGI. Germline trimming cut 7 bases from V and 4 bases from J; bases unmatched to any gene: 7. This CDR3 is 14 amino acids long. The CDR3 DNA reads TGTGCCAGCAAGGGGGACAGGGTGGGCACTGAAGCTTTCTTT. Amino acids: CASKGDRVGTEAFF.

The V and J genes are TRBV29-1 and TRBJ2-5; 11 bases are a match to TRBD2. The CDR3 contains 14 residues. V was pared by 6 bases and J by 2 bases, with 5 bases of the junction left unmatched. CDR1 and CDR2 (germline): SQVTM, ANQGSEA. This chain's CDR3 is CSVSGTSGQETQYF. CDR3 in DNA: TGCAGCGTCTCCGGGACTAGCGGACAAGAGACCCAGTACTTC.

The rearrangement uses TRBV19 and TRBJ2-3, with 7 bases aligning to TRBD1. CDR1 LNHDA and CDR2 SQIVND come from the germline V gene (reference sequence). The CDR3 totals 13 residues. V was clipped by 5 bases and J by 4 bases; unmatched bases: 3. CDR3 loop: CASSAQGADTQYF. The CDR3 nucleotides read TGTGCCAGTAGTGCCCAGGGGGCAGATACGCAGTATTTT.

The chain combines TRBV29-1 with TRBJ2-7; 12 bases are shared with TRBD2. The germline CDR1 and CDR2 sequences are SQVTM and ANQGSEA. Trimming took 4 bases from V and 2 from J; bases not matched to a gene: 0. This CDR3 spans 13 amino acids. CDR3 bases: TGCAGCGTTGGGACTAGCGGGACCTACGAGCAGTACTTC. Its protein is CSVGTSGTYEQYF.

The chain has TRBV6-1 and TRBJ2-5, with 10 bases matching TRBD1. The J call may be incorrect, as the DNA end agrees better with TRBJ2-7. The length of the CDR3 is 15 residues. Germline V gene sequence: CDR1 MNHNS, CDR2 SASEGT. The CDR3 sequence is CASSDGGTGAYEQYF. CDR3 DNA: TGTGCCAGCAGTGATGGTGGGACAGGGGCGTACGAGCAGTACTTC.

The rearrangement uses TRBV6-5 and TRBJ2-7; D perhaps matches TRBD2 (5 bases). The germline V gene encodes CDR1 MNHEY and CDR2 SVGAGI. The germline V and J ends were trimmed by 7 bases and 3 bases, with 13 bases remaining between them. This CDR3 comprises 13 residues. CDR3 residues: CASTTPGLYEQYF. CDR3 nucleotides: TGTGCCAGCACCACACCTGGACTCTACGAGCAGTACTTC.

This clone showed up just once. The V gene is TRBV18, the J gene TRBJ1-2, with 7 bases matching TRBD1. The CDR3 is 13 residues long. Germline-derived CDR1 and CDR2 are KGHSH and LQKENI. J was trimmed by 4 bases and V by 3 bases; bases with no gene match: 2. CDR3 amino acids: CASSPWDSYGYTF. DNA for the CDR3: TGTGCCAGCTCACCCTGGGACAGCTATGGCTACACCTTC.

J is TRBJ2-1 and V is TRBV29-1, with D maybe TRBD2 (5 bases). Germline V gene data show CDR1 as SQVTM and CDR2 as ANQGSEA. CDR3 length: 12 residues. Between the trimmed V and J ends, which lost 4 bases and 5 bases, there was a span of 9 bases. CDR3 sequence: CSVVSAHNEQFF. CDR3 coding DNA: TGCAGCGTTGTTAGCGCCCACAATGAGCAGTTCTTC.

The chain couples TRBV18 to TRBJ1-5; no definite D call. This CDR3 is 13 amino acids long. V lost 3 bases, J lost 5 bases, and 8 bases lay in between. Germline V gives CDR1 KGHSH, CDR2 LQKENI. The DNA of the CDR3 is TGTGCCAGCTCACCGGAGAGGGATCAGCCCCAGCATTTT. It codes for CASSPERDQPQHF.

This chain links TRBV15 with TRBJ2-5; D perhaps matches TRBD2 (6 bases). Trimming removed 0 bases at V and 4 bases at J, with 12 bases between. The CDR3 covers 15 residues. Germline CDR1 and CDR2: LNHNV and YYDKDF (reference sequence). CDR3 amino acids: CATSRDTGEGETQYF. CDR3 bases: TGTGCCACCAGCAGAGACACGGGAGAGGGAGAGACCCAGTACTTC.

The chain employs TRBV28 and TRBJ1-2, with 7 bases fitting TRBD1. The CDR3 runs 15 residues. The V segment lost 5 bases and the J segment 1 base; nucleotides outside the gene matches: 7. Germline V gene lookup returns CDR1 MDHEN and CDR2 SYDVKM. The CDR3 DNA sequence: TGTGCCAGCAGTCCGCCCCGGGACAGTAACTATGGCTACACCTTC. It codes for CASSPPRDSNYGYTF.

The CDR3 DNA is TGTGCCAGCAGCTTTTCGGGTGCTAATGAAAAACTGTTTTTT. This encodes CASSFSGANEKLFF. The chain employs TRBV7-9 and TRBJ1-4; no clear D gene. The CDR3 extends over 14 amino acids. Trimming left V 3 bases short and J 3 bases short, with 8 bases between. From germline, CDR1 is SEHNR and CDR2 FQNEAQ (reference sequence).

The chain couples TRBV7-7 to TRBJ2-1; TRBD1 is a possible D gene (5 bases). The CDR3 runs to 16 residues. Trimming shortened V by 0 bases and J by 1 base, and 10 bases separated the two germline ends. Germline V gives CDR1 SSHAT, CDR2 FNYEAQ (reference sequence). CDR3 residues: CASSLAGVVSYNEQFF. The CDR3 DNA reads TGTGCCAGCAGCTTAGCAGGGGTTGTGTCCTACAATGAGCAGTTCTTC.

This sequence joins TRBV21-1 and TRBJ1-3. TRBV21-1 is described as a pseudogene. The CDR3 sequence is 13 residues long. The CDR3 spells CASSLNSGNTIYF. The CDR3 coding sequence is TGTGCCAGCAGTCTTAACTCTGGAAACACCATATATTTT.

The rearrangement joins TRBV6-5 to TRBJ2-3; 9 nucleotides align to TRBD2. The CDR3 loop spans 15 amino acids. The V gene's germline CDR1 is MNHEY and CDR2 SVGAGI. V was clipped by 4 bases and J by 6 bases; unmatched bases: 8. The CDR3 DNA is TGTGCCAGCAGTTCCATCGGGACTAGCTGGGATACGCAGTATTTT. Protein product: CASSSIGTSWDTQYF.

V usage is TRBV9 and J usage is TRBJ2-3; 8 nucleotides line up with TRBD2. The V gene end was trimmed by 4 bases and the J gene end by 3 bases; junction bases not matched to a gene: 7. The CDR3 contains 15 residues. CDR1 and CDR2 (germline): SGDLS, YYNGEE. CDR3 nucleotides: TGTGCCAGCAGCCCCTACGGGGGGGCGACAGATACGCAGTATTTT. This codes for CASSPYGGATDTQYF.

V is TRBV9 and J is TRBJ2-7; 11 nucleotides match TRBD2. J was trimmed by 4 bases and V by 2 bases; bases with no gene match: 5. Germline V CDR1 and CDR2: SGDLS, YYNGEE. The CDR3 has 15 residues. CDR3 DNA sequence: TGTGCCAGCAGCGTTAGCGGGAGGGTAGGGTACGAGCAGTACTTC. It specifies CASSVSGRVGYEQYF.

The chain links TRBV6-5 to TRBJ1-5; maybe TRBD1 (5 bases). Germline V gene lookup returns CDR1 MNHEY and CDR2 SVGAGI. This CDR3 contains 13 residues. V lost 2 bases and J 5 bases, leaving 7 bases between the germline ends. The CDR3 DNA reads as TGTGCCAGCAGTTACCGACAGCATCAGCCCCAGCATTTT. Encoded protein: CASSYRQHQPQHF.

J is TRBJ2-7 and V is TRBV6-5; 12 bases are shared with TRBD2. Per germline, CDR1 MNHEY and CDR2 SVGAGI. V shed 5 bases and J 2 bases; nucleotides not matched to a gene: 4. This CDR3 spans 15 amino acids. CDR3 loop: CASSKTSGGPYEQYF. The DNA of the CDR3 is TGTGCCAGCAGTAAGACTAGCGGGGGCCCCTACGAGCAGTACTTC.

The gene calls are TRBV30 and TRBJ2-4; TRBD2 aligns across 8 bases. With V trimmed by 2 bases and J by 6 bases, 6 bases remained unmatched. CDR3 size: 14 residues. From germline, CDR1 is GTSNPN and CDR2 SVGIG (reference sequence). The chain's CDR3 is CAWSMGLGGNIQYF. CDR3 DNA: TGTGCCTGGAGTATGGGACTAGGGGGAAACATTCAGTACTTC.

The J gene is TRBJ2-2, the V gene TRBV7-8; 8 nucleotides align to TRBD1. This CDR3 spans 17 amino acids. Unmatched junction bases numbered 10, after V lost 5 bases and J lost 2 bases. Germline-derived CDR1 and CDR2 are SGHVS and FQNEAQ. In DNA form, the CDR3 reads TGTGCCAGCAGCATCCCCGGACAGGGAAAAAACACCGGGGAGCTGTTTTTT. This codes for CASSIPGQGKNTGELFF.

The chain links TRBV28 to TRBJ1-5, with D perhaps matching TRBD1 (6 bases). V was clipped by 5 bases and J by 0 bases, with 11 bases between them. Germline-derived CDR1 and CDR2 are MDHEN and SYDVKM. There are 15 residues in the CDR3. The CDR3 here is CASSGSGVSNQPQHF. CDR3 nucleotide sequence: TGTGCCAGCAGTGGGTCAGGGGTTAGCAATCAGCCCCAGCATTTT.

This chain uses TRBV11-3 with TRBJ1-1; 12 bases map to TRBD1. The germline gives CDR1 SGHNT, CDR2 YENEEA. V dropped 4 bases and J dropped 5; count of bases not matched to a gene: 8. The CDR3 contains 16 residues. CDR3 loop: CASSSGRDRGRTEAFF. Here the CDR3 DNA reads TGTGCCAGCAGCTCTGGTCGGGACAGGGGGCGAACTGAAGCTTTCTTT.

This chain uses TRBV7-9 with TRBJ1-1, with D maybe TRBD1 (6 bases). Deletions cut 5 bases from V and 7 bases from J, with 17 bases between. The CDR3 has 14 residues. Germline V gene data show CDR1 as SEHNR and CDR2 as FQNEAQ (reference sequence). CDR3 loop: CASSPGGGAVEAFF. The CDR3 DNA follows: TGTGCCAGCAGCCCCGGCGGGGGGGCTGTTGAAGCTTTCTTT. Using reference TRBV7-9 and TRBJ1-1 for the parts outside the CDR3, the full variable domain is DTGVSQNPRHKITKRGQNVTFRCDPISEHNRLYWYRQTLGQGPEFLTYFQNEAQLEKSRLLSDRFSAERPKGSFSTLEIQRTEQGDSAMYLCASSPGGGAVEAFFGQGTRLTVV.

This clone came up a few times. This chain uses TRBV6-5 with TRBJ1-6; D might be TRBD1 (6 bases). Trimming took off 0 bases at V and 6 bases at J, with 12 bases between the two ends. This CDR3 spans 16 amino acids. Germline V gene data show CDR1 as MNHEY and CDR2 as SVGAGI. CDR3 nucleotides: TGTGCCAGCAGTTACTCGGGACAAGCAATTAATTCACCCCTCCACTTT. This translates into CASSYSGQAINSPLHF.